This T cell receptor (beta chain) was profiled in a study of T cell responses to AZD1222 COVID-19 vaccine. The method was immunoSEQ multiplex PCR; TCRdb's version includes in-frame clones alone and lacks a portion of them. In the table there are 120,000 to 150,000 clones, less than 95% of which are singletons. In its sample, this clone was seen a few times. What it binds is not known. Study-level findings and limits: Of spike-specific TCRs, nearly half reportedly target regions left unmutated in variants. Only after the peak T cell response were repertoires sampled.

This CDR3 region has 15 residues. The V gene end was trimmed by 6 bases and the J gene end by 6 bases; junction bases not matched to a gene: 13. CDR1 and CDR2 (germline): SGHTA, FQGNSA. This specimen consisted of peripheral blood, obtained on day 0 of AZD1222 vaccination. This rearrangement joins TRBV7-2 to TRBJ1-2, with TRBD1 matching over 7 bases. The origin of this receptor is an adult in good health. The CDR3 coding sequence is TGTGCCAGCAGAACCCCCTCCGGAAGGGGGCATGGCTACACCTTC. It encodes CASRTPSGRGHGYTF.